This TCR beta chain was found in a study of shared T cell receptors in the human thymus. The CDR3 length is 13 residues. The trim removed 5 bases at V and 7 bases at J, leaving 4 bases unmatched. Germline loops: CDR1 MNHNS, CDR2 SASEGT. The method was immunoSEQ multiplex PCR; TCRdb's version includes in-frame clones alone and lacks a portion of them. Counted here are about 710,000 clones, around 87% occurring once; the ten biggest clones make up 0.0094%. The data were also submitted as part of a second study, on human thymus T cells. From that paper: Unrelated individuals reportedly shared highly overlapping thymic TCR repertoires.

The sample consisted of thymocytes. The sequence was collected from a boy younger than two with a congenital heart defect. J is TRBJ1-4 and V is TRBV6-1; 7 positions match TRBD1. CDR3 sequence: CASSRRDSEKLFF. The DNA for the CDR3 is TGTGCCAGCAGTCGCCGGGACAGTGAAAAACTGTTTTTT.